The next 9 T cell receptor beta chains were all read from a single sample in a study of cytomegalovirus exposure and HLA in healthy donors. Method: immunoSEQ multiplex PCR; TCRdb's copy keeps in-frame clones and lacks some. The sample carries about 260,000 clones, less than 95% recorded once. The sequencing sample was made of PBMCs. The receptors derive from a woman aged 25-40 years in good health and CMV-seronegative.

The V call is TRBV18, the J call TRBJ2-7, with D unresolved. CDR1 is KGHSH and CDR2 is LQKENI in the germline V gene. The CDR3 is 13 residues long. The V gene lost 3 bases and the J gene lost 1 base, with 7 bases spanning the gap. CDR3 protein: CASSPAASYEQYF. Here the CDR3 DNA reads TGTGCCAGCTCACCCGCCGCGTCCTACGAGCAGTACTTC.

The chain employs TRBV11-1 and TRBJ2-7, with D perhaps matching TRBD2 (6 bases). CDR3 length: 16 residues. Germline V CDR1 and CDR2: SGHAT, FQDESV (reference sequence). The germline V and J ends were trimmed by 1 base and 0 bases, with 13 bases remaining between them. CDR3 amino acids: CASSLEYGSPSYEQYF. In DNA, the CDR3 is TGTGCCAGCAGCTTAGAATACGGGAGCCCCTCCTACGAGCAGTACTTC. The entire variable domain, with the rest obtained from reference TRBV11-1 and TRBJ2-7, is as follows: EAEVAQSPRYKITEKSQAVAFWCDPISGHATLYWYRQILGQGPELLVQFQDESVVDDSQLPKDRFSAERLKGVDSTLKIQPAELGDSAMYLCASSLEYGSPSYEQYFGPGTRLTVT.

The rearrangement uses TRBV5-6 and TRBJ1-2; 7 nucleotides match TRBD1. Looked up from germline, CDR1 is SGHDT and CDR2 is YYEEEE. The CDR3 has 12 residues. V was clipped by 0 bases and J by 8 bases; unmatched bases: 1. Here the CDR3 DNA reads TGTGCCAGCAGCTTGGCGGACAGGGGCTACACCTTC. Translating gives CASSLADRGYTF.

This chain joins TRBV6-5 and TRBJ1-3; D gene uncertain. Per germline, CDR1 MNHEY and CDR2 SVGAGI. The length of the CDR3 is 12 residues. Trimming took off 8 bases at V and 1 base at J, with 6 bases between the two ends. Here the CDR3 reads CASGDSGNTIYF. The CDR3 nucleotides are TGTGCCAGCGGGGATTCTGGAAACACCATATATTTT.

CDR3 residues: CASSWDPAYEQYF. The CDR3 DNA sequence: TGCGCCAGCAGCTGGGACCCGGCCTACGAGCAGTACTTC. This rearrangement joins TRBV5-1 to TRBJ2-7; the D call may be TRBD1 or TRBD2 (5 bases each). Germline assignment: CDR1 SGHRS and CDR2 YFSETQ. This CDR3 has 13 residues. Trimming removed 3 bases at V and 2 bases at J, with 9 bases between.

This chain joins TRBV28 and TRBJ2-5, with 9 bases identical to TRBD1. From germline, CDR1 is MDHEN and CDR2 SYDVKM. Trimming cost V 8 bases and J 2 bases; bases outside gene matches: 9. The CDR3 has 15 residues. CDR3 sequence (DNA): TGTGCCAGCCTCCTGGGACAGGGTAAACAAGAGACCCAGTACTTC. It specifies CASLLGQGKQETQYF.

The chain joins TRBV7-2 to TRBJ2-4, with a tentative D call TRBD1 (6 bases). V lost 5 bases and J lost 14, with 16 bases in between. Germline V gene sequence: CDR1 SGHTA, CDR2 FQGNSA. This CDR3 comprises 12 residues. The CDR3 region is CASSLDRMTEYF. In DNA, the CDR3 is TGTGCCAGCAGCCTAGACAGGATGACGGAGTACTTC.

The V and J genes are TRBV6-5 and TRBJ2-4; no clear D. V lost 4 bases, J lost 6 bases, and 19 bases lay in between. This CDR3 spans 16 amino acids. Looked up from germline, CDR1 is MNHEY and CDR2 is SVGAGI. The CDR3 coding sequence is TGTGCCAGCAGTTCCCAAGTTGGGGTTGGGGTAAACATTCAGTACTTC. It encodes CASSSQVGVGVNIQYF.

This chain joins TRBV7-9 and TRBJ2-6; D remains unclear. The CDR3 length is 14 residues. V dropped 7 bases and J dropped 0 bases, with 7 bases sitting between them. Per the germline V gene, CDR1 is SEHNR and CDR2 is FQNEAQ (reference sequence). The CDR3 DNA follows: TGTGCCAGCAACTTCGGCTCTGGGGCCAACGTCCTGACTTTC. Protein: CASNFGSGANVLTF. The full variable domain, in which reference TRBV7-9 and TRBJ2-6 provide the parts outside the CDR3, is DTGVSQNPRHKITKRGQNVTFRCDPISEHNRLYWYRQTLGQGPEFLTYFQNEAQLEKSRLLSDRFSAERPKGSFSTLEIQRTEQGDSAMYLCASNFGSGANVLTFGAGSRLTVL.